This entry features one T cell receptor beta chain sequence. Its antigen is still unknown. No base qualities exist here, and no much larger clone lies one base off it. The data originate from a study of OX40 agonist ivuxolimab in advanced cancers. A note on the overall study: Ivuxolimab was a fully human IgG2 agonistic monoclonal antibody targeting the costimulatory receptor OX40 (CD134). Intravenous ivuxolimab was administered to patients every 2 weeks at six dose levels: 0.01, 0.1, 0.3, 1.5, 3 and 10 mg/kg. Among the approximately 50 dose-escalation patients, around 20 had hepatocellular carcinoma, approximately 15 melanoma, 9 renal cell carcinoma and 9 head and neck cancer. A male proportion of roughly 80% and a mean age of roughly 55 years, ranging from roughly 20 to 80, were recorded for the dose-escalation cohort. Prior anti-PD-1, anti-PD-L1 or anti-CTLA-4 therapy was permitted, and checkpoint inhibitors had been received by about 36% of dose-escalation patients. Partial responses occurred in three dose-escalation patients: two with cutaneous melanoma and one with hepatocellular carcinoma. Peripheral TCRbeta sequencing was intended to test whether TCR sequence diversity was altered and clonal T-cell expansion was caused by ivuxolimab. The monotherapy dose-escalation portion (N of about 49 patients) of the phase I ivuxolimab trial is reported in the paper.

What the study reported, not specific to this receptor: The antigen specificity of the peripheral T cells that underwent clonal expansion was not determined. In partial responders in the 0.1-3.0 mg/kg groups, normalized peripheral clonal expansion was found to be among the lowest, especially among CD8+ T cells. Low levels of normalized T-cell clonal expansion were also seen in some patients who did not respond. After ivuxolimab, more expanded clones were found on average in CD8+ T cells than in CD4+ T cells. At doses of 0.1 to 3.0 mg/kg, clonal expansion of both CD4+ and CD8+ T cells in blood was seen between baseline and week 6.

For sequencing of the TCRbeta CDR3 region, genomic DNA was extracted from the sorted cells. The immunoSEQ Assay was used to sequence the TCRbeta CDR3 regions. Imported from immuneACCESS, the table was reduced by TCRdb to in-frame sequences with V and J called. These copies leave out some clones; in studies compared against another copy, an unresolved V gene accounts for under half, and the cause of the remainder is not known. Recorded for this sample are tens of thousands of clones; about nine tenths of them occurred a single time. Around 1.8% of the sample is in the top ten clones. The trial excluded patients who had a history of autoimmune disease or were on systemic immunosuppression. In every dose cohort, peripheral blood was drawn for TCR sequencing at baseline, cycle 4 day 1, and cycle 7 day 1. The samples were drawn from a first-in-human, open-label, multicenter phase I dose-escalation trial of ivuxolimab. Adults with locally advanced or metastatic melanoma, renal cell carcinoma, hepatocellular carcinoma or head and neck squamous cell carcinoma were enrolled in the trial. CD4+ and CD8+ T cells were sorted separately from peripheral blood before TCR sequencing.

This specimen was CD4+ or CD8+ T cells sorted from blood, taken in a trial of the OX40 agonist ivuxolimab. The TCR originated in an adult with an advanced solid tumor such as melanoma, head and neck, liver or kidney cancer.

The DNA sequence is as follows: TGCAGCGTTGAAGATCGGGCACCGAACTATGGCTACACCTTC. The resulting protein is CSVEDRAPNYGYTF. The V and J segments used are TRBV29-1 and TRBJ1-2, with the D gene not confidently named. In the germline V gene, CDR1 corresponds to SQVTM and CDR2 to ANQGSEA. The cysteine opens and the phenylalanine closes a CDR3 of 14 amino acids. CDR3 DNA is the only sequence kept; it has 42 bases, read in frame from the first base. Cut back by 0 bases and 2 bases, the V and J ends lie 10 bases apart.